A selection of T cell receptor beta chains follows, all from one sample in a study of CD8 T cells in ankylosing spondylitis. TCRdb re-analysed the 5' RACE reads in MiXCR, keeping a single row per CDR3 protein. The table shows approximately 150,000 distinct CDR3 sequences, with 40% to 50% occurring only once. The sample taken for sequencing was synovial fluid, either unsorted or a sorted T cell fraction (not recorded which). These receptors all come from a male donor with ankylosing spondylitis. The CDR3 runs from the conserved cysteine through the conserved F or W. The D gene is left open where the match is weak. For some rows the clone size is stated as once, few or many, or as a class when expanded; others skip it.

j_call: TRBJ2-3; d_call: TRBD2; clone_size: .; v_call: TRBV9; cdr3_nt: TGTGCCAGCAGCCACGGCCCAGCGGGGACAGATACGCAGTATTTT; cdr3_aa: CASSHGPAGTDTQYF
j_call: TRBJ2-5; d_call: .; clone_size: .; v_call: TRBV7-3; cdr3_nt: TGTGCCAGCAGCCAGGGTGGAGGACAAGAGACCCAGTACTTC; cdr3_aa: CASSQGGGQETQYF
j_call: TRBJ2-7; d_call: .; clone_size: .; v_call: TRBV30; cdr3_nt: TGTGCCTGGAGTTCAGGGTTACTCTCCTACGAGCAGTACTTC; cdr3_aa: CAWSSGLLSYEQYF
j_call: TRBJ2-2; d_call: .; clone_size: .; v_call: TRBV7-9; cdr3_nt: TGTGCCAGCAGCTCCGCCGTGGGGGACGGTCCTGGGGAGCTGTTTTTT; cdr3_aa: CASSSAVGDGPGELFF
j_call: TRBJ2-1; d_call: .; clone_size: few; v_call: TRBV7-9; cdr3_nt: TGTGCCAGCAGTCTTTACGCATCCCCACGACAGTTCTTC; cdr3_aa: CASSLYASPRQFF
j_call: TRBJ2-1; d_call: .; clone_size: .; v_call: TRBV7-9; cdr3_nt: TGTGCCAGCTGGGGATACAATGAGCAGTTCTTC; cdr3_aa: CASWGYNEQFF
j_call: TRBJ2-7; d_call: .; clone_size: .; v_call: TRBV7-8; cdr3_nt: TGTGCCAGCAGCTTAGCTCGGGGTCTAGTATACGAGCAGTACTTC; cdr3_aa: CASSLARGLVYEQYF
j_call: TRBJ2-1; d_call: TRBD1; clone_size: .; v_call: TRBV12-5; cdr3_nt: TGTGCTAGTGGTTCTCGACAGGGGGCTGGGAATGAGCAGTTCTTC; cdr3_aa: CASGSRQGAGNEQFF
j_call: TRBJ2-7; d_call: .; clone_size: few; v_call: TRBV4-1; cdr3_nt: TGCGCCAGCAGCCCGTTGGGCGTCTCCTACGAGCAGTACTTC; cdr3_aa: CASSPLGVSYEQYF
j_call: TRBJ2-7; d_call: .; clone_size: .; v_call: TRBV4-1; cdr3_nt: TGCGCCAGCAGCCAAGATTGGTACTTGGGGTCCTACGAGCAGTACTTC; cdr3_aa: CASSQDWYLGSYEQYF
j_call: TRBJ2-7; d_call: .; clone_size: .; v_call: TRBV7-3; cdr3_nt: TGTGCCAGCAGCGTCTACGGGGGCATGGGCTACGAGCAGTACTTC; cdr3_aa: CASSVYGGMGYEQYF
j_call: TRBJ1-5; d_call: .; clone_size: few; v_call: TRBV28; cdr3_nt: TGTGCCAGCAGTTTATGGTCAGACAATCAGCCCCAGCATTTT; cdr3_aa: CASSLWSDNQPQHF
j_call: TRBJ1-2; d_call: .; clone_size: many; v_call: TRBV6-1; cdr3_nt: TGTGCCAGCAGTGAAGGGGAAATTTCTAACTATGGCTACACCTTC; cdr3_aa: CASSEGEISNYGYTF
j_call: TRBJ2-1; d_call: .; clone_size: few; v_call: TRBV5-1; cdr3_nt: TGCGCCAGCACCCGAAGGTGGCGGGACACCTACAATGAGCAGTTCTTC; cdr3_aa: CASTRRWRDTYNEQFF
j_call: TRBJ2-5; d_call: .; clone_size: .; v_call: TRBV6-5; cdr3_nt: TGTGCCAGCAGTTACTCGACCTACCAAGAGACCCAGTACTTC; cdr3_aa: CASSYSTYQETQYF
j_call: TRBJ2-5; d_call: TRBD2; clone_size: few; v_call: TRBV10-3; cdr3_nt: TGTGCCATCAGTGAGTGGCTAGCGGGGCACCAAGAGACCCAGTACTTC; cdr3_aa: CAISEWLAGHQETQYF
j_call: TRBJ1-1; d_call: .; clone_size: .; v_call: TRBV11-1; cdr3_nt: TGTGCCAGCAGCTTCAAAGGCCAGGGCAGATCTACGAACACTGAAGCTTTCTTT; cdr3_aa: CASSFKGQGRSTNTEAFF
j_call: TRBJ2-2; d_call: .; clone_size: few; v_call: TRBV2; cdr3_nt: TGTGCCAGCAGTGAAGAAGGAGGGCTGGACACCGGGGAGCTGTTTTTT; cdr3_aa: CASSEEGGLDTGELFF
j_call: TRBJ2-1; d_call: TRBD2; clone_size: few; v_call: TRBV24-1; cdr3_nt: TGTGCCACCAGTTACGGGGGGGCGGAGAATGAGCAGTTCTTC; cdr3_aa: CATSYGGAENEQFF
j_call: TRBJ2-7; d_call: TRBD2; clone_size: few; v_call: TRBV7-9; cdr3_nt: TGTGCCAGCAGCTTAGGTACTAGCGGGAGGTTCTACGAGCAGTACTTC; cdr3_aa: CASSLGTSGRFYEQYF
j_call: TRBJ1-1; d_call: .; clone_size: .; v_call: TRBV2; cdr3_nt: TGTGCCAGCCCCGGGGTGGGTTTGGTTGGGGGTGAAGCTTTCTTT; cdr3_aa: CASPGVGLVGGEAFF
j_call: TRBJ2-3; d_call: .; clone_size: .; v_call: TRBV7-2; cdr3_nt: TGTGCCAGCAGCCCCTCCCAGTATCTACTACTGACAGATACGCAGTATTTT; cdr3_aa: CASSPSQYLLLTDTQYF
j_call: TRBJ1-1; d_call: .; clone_size: many; v_call: TRBV6-1; cdr3_nt: TGTGCCAGCAGTGACACGGACTTACATGAAGCTTTCTTT; cdr3_aa: CASSDTDLHEAFF
j_call: TRBJ1-1; d_call: .; clone_size: .; v_call: TRBV12-3/TRBV12-4; cdr3_nt: TGTGCCAGCAGTTTAGAATGGCACAACACTGAAGCTTTCTTT; cdr3_aa: CASSLEWHNTEAFF
j_call: TRBJ2-7; d_call: .; clone_size: .; v_call: TRBV28; cdr3_nt: TGTGCCAGCACCCACAGGGCTTTTTCCTACGAGCAGTACTTC; cdr3_aa: CASTHRAFSYEQYF
j_call: TRBJ2-1; d_call: TRBD1; clone_size: .; v_call: TRBV6-1; cdr3_nt: TGTGCCAGCAGACGTCCGGGACAGGGGGTTAGAAGCTCCTACAATGAGCAGTTCTTC; cdr3_aa: CASRRPGQGVRSSYNEQFF
j_call: TRBJ2-7; d_call: TRBD1; clone_size: few; v_call: TRBV5-6; cdr3_nt: TGTGCCAGCAGCTCACCGCCGGGACAGGGTATCTACGAGCAGTACTTC; cdr3_aa: CASSSPPGQGIYEQYF
j_call: TRBJ2-7; d_call: .; clone_size: .; v_call: TRBV10-3; cdr3_nt: TGTGCCATCAGTGGTTGGTGGCAGGACTACGAGCAGTACTTC; cdr3_aa: CAISGWWQDYEQYF
j_call: TRBJ2-3; d_call: .; clone_size: .; v_call: TRBV12-3/TRBV12-4; cdr3_nt: TGTGCCAGCAGTTTGATTGTAGGTTTT; cdr3_aa: CASSLIVGF
j_call: TRBJ2-3; d_call: .; clone_size: few; v_call: TRBV7-9; cdr3_nt: TGTGCCAGCAGCTTAGTCCTGGGAGCATCAGATACGCAGTATTTT; cdr3_aa: CASSLVLGASDTQYF
j_call: TRBJ1-1; d_call: .; clone_size: few; v_call: TRBV12-3/TRBV12-4; cdr3_nt: TGTGCCAGCAACTCCTTAGTGGGCACTGAAGCTTTCTTT; cdr3_aa: CASNSLVGTEAFF
j_call: TRBJ2-1; d_call: TRBD2; clone_size: once; v_call: TRBV6-5; cdr3_nt: TGTGCCAGCAGTTACGACGCCTTGTCTAGCGGGAGGACCTACAATGAGCAGTTCTTC; cdr3_aa: CASSYDALSSGRTYNEQFF
j_call: TRBJ2-1; d_call: TRBD2; clone_size: .; v_call: TRBV20-1; cdr3_nt: TGCAGTGCTAGAGACCCGGGACTAGCGGGGGGGATCTACAATGAGCAGTTCTTC; cdr3_aa: CSARDPGLAGGIYNEQFF
j_call: TRBJ2-1; d_call: TRBD2; clone_size: .; v_call: TRBV12-3/TRBV12-4; cdr3_nt: TGTGCCAGCAGCCCCGGGACTAGCGGGATGGATGAGCAGTTCTTC; cdr3_aa: CASSPGTSGMDEQFF
j_call: TRBJ1-2; d_call: TRBD1; clone_size: .; v_call: TRBV2; cdr3_nt: TGTGCCGGGGACAGGGAATATGGCTACACCTTC; cdr3_aa: CAGDREYGYTF
j_call: TRBJ2-7; d_call: .; clone_size: .; v_call: TRBV20-1; cdr3_nt: TGCAGTGGCCCCCGGGACATCTCGTACGAGCAGTACTTC; cdr3_aa: CSGPRDISYEQYF
j_call: TRBJ2-7; d_call: TRBD1; clone_size: .; v_call: TRBV4-3; cdr3_nt: TGCGCCAGCAGCCAAGCTAATTCAGGACAGGGCTACGAGCAGTACTTC; cdr3_aa: CASSQANSGQGYEQYF
j_call: TRBJ2-7; d_call: .; clone_size: .; v_call: TRBV7-2; cdr3_nt: TGTGCCAGCAGCCACGGGACACCCTACGAGCAGTACTTC; cdr3_aa: CASSHGTPYEQYF
j_call: TRBJ1-3; d_call: .; clone_size: .; v_call: TRBV5-6; cdr3_nt: TGTGCCAGCAGCCCCTACTCTCCCACAGTGGCTGGAAACACCATATATTTT; cdr3_aa: CASSPYSPTVAGNTIYF
j_call: TRBJ2-7; d_call: TRBD1; clone_size: few; v_call: TRBV7-6; cdr3_nt: TGTGCCAGCAGCAAGGGACAGGGGGCCCACTTCTCCTACGAGCAGTACTTC; cdr3_aa: CASSKGQGAHFSYEQYF
j_call: TRBJ2-5; d_call: .; clone_size: .; v_call: TRBV29-1; cdr3_nt: TGCAGCGCCGTCCGAGAGACCCAGTACTTC; cdr3_aa: CSAVRETQYF
j_call: TRBJ1-3; d_call: .; clone_size: .; v_call: TRBV18; cdr3_nt: TGTGCCAGCTCACCGAGGGGTTACAGCTCTGGAAACACCATATATTTT; cdr3_aa: CASSPRGYSSGNTIYF